The entry below gives a single TCR beta chain sequence along with its context. The data derive from a study of T cell repertoires in ileal Crohn's disease. Data came from immunoSEQ multiplex PCR; TCRdb stores just in-frame clones and leaves some out. The sample shows over 13,000 clones, roughly 80% of them seen only once. The CDR3 contains 15 residues. Trimming removed 1 base at V and 0 bases at J, with 7 bases between. Per germline, CDR1 LGHNA and CDR2 YSLEER. The sequence was obtained from an adult with Crohn's disease. The J gene is TRBJ1-3, the V gene TRBV4-3; D unclear. Sequenced material: ileal tissue. CDR3 sequence: CASSQGAASGNTIYF. The CDR3 region has the DNA TGCGCCAGCAGCCAAGGGGCAGCCTCTGGAAACACCATATATTTT.